These T cell receptor beta chains were read from a single sample in a study of T cells after yellow fever vaccination. TCRdb re-derived calls from the 5' RACE reads in MiXCR, one entry per CDR3 protein. The profile covers some 560,000 distinct CDR3 sequences, with roughly a sixth appearing a single time and around a sixth taken by the ten largest. The sequencing here drew on PBMCs, taken less than 6 days after the first yellow fever vaccination. Every receptor here comes from a man aged 18 to 35 who received the YFV17D yellow fever vaccine. Both conserved end residues are part of each CDR3.

TRBJ2-5,TRBV4-3,16,CASSQDAAGLQETQYF
TRBJ2-1,TRBV7-8,16,CASSPGFGDKNNEQFF
TRBJ2-1,TRBV14,17,CASSQDFWDRGPNEQFF
TRBJ2-2,TRBV30,14,CAWRTESNTGELFF
TRBJ2-1,TRBV7-6,13,CASSFTAYNEQFF
TRBJ1-1,TRBV5-1,15,CASSTGQGVNTEAFF
TRBJ1-2,TRBV9,15,CASSLGSDEGDGYTF
TRBJ2-5,TRBV27,12,CASRHNQETQYF
TRBJ1-2,TRBV10-3,13,CAISHTDSYGYTF
TRBJ2-7,TRBV10-3,12,CAISESIYEQYF
TRBJ1-1,TRBV6-4,14,CASRDGVGITEAFF
TRBJ1-5,TRBV20-1,14,CSARAPDSNQPQHF
TRBJ1-5,TRBV5-1,14,CASSLGDRDQPQHF
TRBJ2-7,TRBV18,13,CASSRGGADEQYF
TRBJ2-3,TRBV12-3/TRBV12-4,15,CASSFGEPNTDTQYF
TRBJ2-2,TRBV19,13,CASSRSWTGELFF
TRBJ1-1,TRBV3-1,14,CASSPRDRPTEAFF
TRBJ1-1,TRBV2,11,CASSDTGEAFF
TRBJ1-4,TRBV5-1,16,CASSLGSGARDEKLFF
TRBJ2-7,TRBV6-6,12,CASSYSRYEQYF
TRBJ2-1,TRBV12-3/TRBV12-4,17,CASSLGGGINTYNEQFF
TRBJ1-2,TRBV12-3/TRBV12-4,18,CASSLEGQGRLGGVGYTF
TRBJ1-4,TRBV24-1,13,CATSEGEGEKLFF
TRBJ2-5,TRBV9,17,CASSTGVSGGHQETQYF
TRBJ2-5,TRBV6-2/TRBV6-3,16,CASSYKRTSGQETQYF
TRBJ1-6,TRBV4-1,14,CASSLESGLSPLHF
TRBJ2-2,TRBV10-3,13,CAISAQSTGELFF
TRBJ2-5,TRBV12-3/TRBV12-4,15,CASSYVGLAGGTQYF
TRBJ1-5,TRBV6-5,13,CASSYDENQPQHF
TRBJ2-3,TRBV5-5,16,CASSFTGTAGTDTQYF